This entry is about one T cell receptor beta chain. Its specificity is unknown. Researchers took RNA transcripts and amplified the TCR beta CDR3 regions from them. The TCR CDR3 first-round RT-PCR relied on the HTBI primer set. TCRdb reanalysed the multiplex PCR reads using MiXCR and keeps one entry per CDR3 protein. The sample lists around 290,000 distinct CDR3 sequences, about an eighth seen once, with 7% to 9% in the top ten. The data belong to a study of T cells in Graves' hyperthyroidism and ophthalmopathy. General study results and limits: Progression to ophthalmopathy was predicted a median of roughly 6.8 months early.

The germline CDR1 and CDR2 sequences are SNHLY and FYNNEI. This CDR3 comprises 16 residues. Germline trimming cut 5 bases from V and 2 bases from J; bases unmatched to any gene: 5. This TCR derives from a woman aged 40 to 49 with Graves' hyperthyroidism. The specimen sequenced was blood. The chain employs TRBV2 and TRBJ2-5, with 13 bases identical to TRBD2. The CDR3 DNA is TGTGCCAGCAGTAATCCGGGACTAGCGGGACAAGAGACCCAGTACTTC. Its translation is CASSNPGLAGQETQYF.